This is a list of T cell receptor beta chains from one sample in a study of a mutant IDH1 vaccine in newly diagnosed glioma. Some clones are missing from TCRdb's copy, which holds only in-frame ones; the method was immunoSEQ multiplex PCR. The sample yields about 68,000 clones, about four fifths seen once. These receptors have no identified antigens. The starting material was PBMCs, obtained from a glioma patient whose treatment included an IDH1 peptide vaccine. The receptors here all came from a man in his late teens or twenties with glioma. CDR3s include the opening cysteine and the closing phenylalanine or tryptophan. D genes are given only for firm matches. For some rows the clone size is stated as once, few or many, or as a class when expanded; others skip it.

>NA|TRBV28|TRBJ2-6|NA
CASSSALGANVLTF
TGTGCCAGCAGCTCAGCATTAGGGGCCAACGTCCTGACTTTC
>NA|TRBV27|TRBJ1-1|NA
CASSFSGPTGAFF
TGTGCCAGCAGTTTCTCAGGGCCCACCGGAGCTTTCTTT
>NA|TRBV4-2|TRBJ1-1|NA
CASSQDGTADDEAFF
TGTGCCAGCAGCCAAGACGGGACGGCGGACGATGAAGCTTTCTTT
>few|TRBV30|TRBJ1-1|NA
CAWNSQGNTEAFF
TGTGCCTGGAACTCCCAGGGAAACACTGAAGCTTTCTTT
>NA|TRBV13|TRBJ2-2|NA
CASSLPGTGTGELFF
TGTGCCAGCAGCTTACCCGGCACGGGGACCGGGGAGCTGTTTTTT
>NA|TRBV6-5|TRBJ2-3|TRBD2
CASSYSGLAGTDTQYF
TGTGCCAGCAGTTACTCGGGGCTAGCGGGCACAGATACGCAGTATTTT
>NA|TRBV28|TRBJ2-2|TRBD1
CASSFSPGTEITGELFF
TGTGCCAGCAGTTTCAGCCCCGGGACAGAGATTACCGGGGAGCTGTTTTTT
>few|TRBV6-6|TRBJ1-5|NA
CASSYSARETRQPQHF
TGTGCCAGCAGTTACTCTGCCAGGGAAACTCGTCAGCCCCAGCATTTT
>NA|TRBV5-1|TRBJ1-2|TRBD1
CASSSTGTGGDYGYTF
TGCGCCAGCAGCTCTACCGGGACAGGGGGGGACTATGGCTACACCTTC
>NA|TRBV5-1|TRBJ1-1|NA
CARSHKEAGNTEAFF
TGCGCCAGAAGTCACAAGGAGGCCGGGAACACTGAAGCTTTCTTT
>NA|TRBV7-3|TRBJ2-7|TRBD2
CASSLGGRAFNEQYF
TGTGCCAGCAGCTTGGGCGGGAGGGCCTTCAACGAGCAGTACTTC
>NA|TRBV19|TRBJ2-3|TRBD2
CASSPGSGGTQYF
TGTGCCAGTAGTCCCGGATCGGGGGGTACGCAGTATTTT
>NA|TRBV6-1|TRBJ2-3|TRBD1
CASSGHRGQRTDTQYF
TGTGCCAGCAGTGGCCACAGGGGGCAAAGGACAGATACGCAGTATTTT
>NA|TRBV13|TRBJ2-5|NA
CASSLVWGRETQYF
TGTGCCAGCAGCTTGGTTTGGGGGCGAGAGACCCAGTACTTC